The 26 T cell receptor beta chains presented below share a single source sample, sequenced in a study of blood T cell repertoires in COVID-19. Only in-frame clones appear in the TCRdb table, and some are missing; sequencing was by immunoSEQ multiplex PCR. The data contain hundreds of thousands of clones, more than 70% of them singletons. The sample comprised peripheral blood. The source of these receptors is a woman aged 70-85 years with COVID-19, enrolled during active disease.

The chain couples TRBV19 to TRBJ2-4; no clear D. The CDR3 runs to 15 residues. Germline-derived CDR1 and CDR2 are LNHDA and SQIVND (reference sequence). Trimming shortened V by 2 bases and J by 2 bases, and 10 bases separated the two germline ends. The CDR3 DNA reads TGTGCCAGTAGTATAATGGGCCAAACCAAAAACATTCAGTACTTC. Translating it yields CASSIMGQTKNIQYF.

V is TRBV10-3 and J is TRBJ1-6; 8 bases line up with TRBD1. Germline CDR1 and CDR2: ENHRY and SYGVKD. The CDR3 runs to 14 residues. The V gene end was trimmed by 6 bases and the J gene end by 10 bases; junction bases not matched to a gene: 8. The CDR3 nucleotides read TGTGCCATCAGGACGGGACAGGCAAGATCACCCCTCCACTTT. Translation gives CAIRTGQARSPLHF.

V gene TRBV11-2 combines with J gene TRBJ1-4; D remains ambiguous. This CDR3 region has 12 residues. The germline V and J ends were trimmed by 2 bases and 10 bases, with 8 bases remaining between them. CDR1 is SGHAT and CDR2 is FQNNGV in the germline V gene. The CDR3 reads CASSLQVAKLFF. As DNA, the CDR3 is TGTGCCAGCAGCTTACAGGTGGCAAAACTGTTTTTT.

The chain links TRBV19 to TRBJ1-2; TRBD1 aligns across 12 bases. The V gene end was trimmed by 4 bases and the J gene end by 1 base; junction bases not matched to a gene: 7. Germline V lookup: CDR1 LNHDA, CDR2 SQIVND (reference sequence). This CDR3 region has 17 residues. The CDR3 reads CASSKRGTGGVNYGYTF. The CDR3 nucleotides read TGTGCCAGTAGTAAACGCGGGACAGGGGGCGTTAACTATGGCTACACCTTC.

The chain recombines TRBV28 with TRBJ2-1; the D gene is possibly TRBD1 (6 bases). The CDR3 has 12 residues. From germline, CDR1 is MDHEN and CDR2 SYDVKM. The germline V and J ends were trimmed by 8 bases and 9 bases, with 14 bases remaining between them. This CDR3 is CASRGQFGEQFF. The CDR3 DNA sequence: TGTGCCAGCCGCGGACAGTTCGGTGAGCAGTTCTTC.

The V gene is TRBV19, the J gene TRBJ2-3; the D is unclear. Per the germline V gene, CDR1 is LNHDA and CDR2 is SQIVND (reference sequence). V dropped 4 bases and J dropped 4 bases, with 12 bases sitting between them. The CDR3 has 14 residues. The CDR3 sequence: CASSKRSVADTQYF. The DNA for the CDR3 is TGTGCCAGTAGTAAGCGAAGCGTGGCAGATACGCAGTATTTT.

The chain employs TRBV7-8 and TRBJ1-2; 9 positions agree with TRBD1. Germline lookup yields CDR1 SGHVS and CDR2 FQNEAQ. The CDR3 is 14 residues long. With 0 bases clipped from V and 4 bases from J, the junction kept 0 bases outside the gene matches. The DNA of the CDR3 is TGTGCCAGCAGCTTAGCGGGACAGGGCTATGGCTACACCTTC. As protein: CASSLAGQGYGYTF.

This clone appeared a single time. This chain joins TRBV5-1 and TRBJ2-3; 7 bases map to TRBD2. The CDR3 extends over 14 amino acids. Losses at the gene ends were 4 bases for V and 0 bases for J; bases not matched to a gene: 2. Germline values: CDR1 SGHRS, CDR2 YFSETQ. In DNA, the CDR3 is TGCGCCAGCAGCGTAGCGGGTAGCACAGATACGCAGTATTTT. Translating gives CASSVAGSTDTQYF.

The V call is TRBV5-1, the J call TRBJ2-7; 9 bases match TRBD1. The CDR3 is made up of 16 amino acids. Germline assignment: CDR1 SGHRS and CDR2 YFSETQ. V was pared by 4 bases and J by 0 bases, with 8 bases of the junction left unmatched. The CDR3 loop is CASSKTGQGTSYEQYF. The CDR3 region has the DNA TGCGCCAGCAGCAAGACCGGACAGGGGACCTCCTACGAGCAGTACTTC.

The V gene is TRBV6-5, the J gene TRBJ2-5; maybe TRBD2 (5 bases). This CDR3 is built from 15 residues. CDR1 and CDR2 from the germline V gene are MNHEY and SVGAGI. The V end was cut by 6 bases, the J end by 4 bases, with 18 bases between. The DNA of the CDR3 is TGTGCCAGCAGCCGCCTCACTAGTTCCTCAGAGACCCAGTACTTC. It is translated as CASSRLTSSSETQYF.

The chain employs TRBV6-6 and TRBJ1-1, with D unresolved. Trimming removed 0 bases from V and 8 bases from J, with 7 bases in between. The CDR3 has 12 amino acids. In germline, CDR1 is MNHNY, CDR2 SVGAGI (reference sequence). The CDR3 nucleotides are TGTGCCAGCAGTTACTCGGAGGGCGAAGCTTTCTTT. Translating it yields CASSYSEGEAFF.

The chain joins TRBV4-1 to TRBJ2-1, with 7 nucleotides matching TRBD1. The CDR3 loop spans 17 amino acids. After removal of 0 bases from V and 6 bases from J, the junction contained 11 bases not matched to a gene. Germline V CDR1 and CDR2: MGHRA, YSYEKL. The CDR3 spells CASSQDPRGGKVNEQFF. The CDR3 nucleotides are TGCGCCAGCAGCCAAGATCCAAGAGGGGGCAAGGTCAATGAGCAGTTCTTC.

CDR3 nucleotide sequence: TGCGGGGCCTTAATCACTTATGGCTACACCTTC. It codes for CGALITYGYTF. The genes are TRBV20-1 and TRBJ1-2; TRBD1 is a possible D gene (5 bases). The CDR3 runs to 11 residues. Germline assignment: CDR1 DFQATT and CDR2 SNEGSKA (reference sequence).

The rearrangement uses TRBV5-1 and TRBJ1-6, with a weak D call TRBD1 (5 bases). The germline CDR1 and CDR2 sequences are SGHRS and YFSETQ. This CDR3 contains 15 residues. Trimming removed 0 bases at V and 5 bases at J, with 9 bases between. The CDR3: CASSLAGPDNSPLHF. For the CDR3, the DNA is TGCGCCAGCAGCTTGGCAGGGCCGGATAATTCACCCCTCCACTTT.

This clone was found once. V and J are TRBV9 and TRBJ1-1; 7 positions agree with TRBD1. The CDR3 is 14 residues long. V lost 4 bases, J lost 4 bases, and 7 bases stayed unmatched. Germline V gene data show CDR1 as SGDLS and CDR2 as YYNGEE. CDR3 loop: CASSPRTGGTEAFF. CDR3 coding DNA: TGTGCCAGCAGCCCTCGGACAGGAGGCACTGAAGCTTTCTTT.

In this sample, this clone turned up a few times. The chain recombines TRBV5-8 with TRBJ2-1; 7 nucleotides align to TRBD2. The CDR3 loop spans 16 amino acids. Germline V gives CDR1 SGHTS, CDR2 YDEGEE. With 1 base clipped from V and 5 bases from J, the junction kept 9 bases outside the gene matches. CDR3: CASSLRSGGGNNEQFF. CDR3 in DNA: TGTGCCAGCAGCTTGAGATCGGGGGGAGGTAACAATGAGCAGTTCTTC.

To note about this clone: Different DNA sequences within this sample yield the same CDR3. The J gene is TRBJ2-7, the V gene TRBV2; 11 nucleotides agree with TRBD2. This CDR3 region has 14 residues. The trim removed 6 bases at V and 0 bases at J, leaving 1 base unmatched. Germline CDR1 and CDR2: SNHLY and FYNNEI. CDR3 protein: CASRTSGGSYEQYF. CDR3 nucleotide sequence: TGTGCCAGCAGAACTAGCGGGGGCTCCTACGAGCAGTACTTC.

This CDR3 is CASSLRGGSYNSPLHF. The CDR3, as DNA: TGTGCCAGCAGTCTGCGGGGAGGCTCCTATAATTCACCCCTCCACTTT. The chain recombines TRBV6-6 with TRBJ1-6; D is unresolved. Trimming shortened V by 5 bases and J by 0 bases, and 11 bases separated the two germline ends. The CDR3 sequence is 16 residues long. Germline V gives CDR1 MNHNY, CDR2 SVGAGI (reference sequence).

The chain carries TRBV10-3 and TRBJ1-2; tentatively, D is TRBD1 (6 bases). The CDR3 is 14 residues long. Germline V gene lookup returns CDR1 ENHRY and CDR2 SYGVKD. Between the trimmed V and J ends, which lost 4 bases and 6 bases, there was a span of 15 bases. CDR3 loop: CAISVQGDVHGYTF. The CDR3 nucleotides are TGTGCCATCAGTGTACAGGGTGATGTACATGGCTACACCTTC.

The V and J genes are TRBV6-5 and TRBJ2-1; 8 bases match TRBD1. J gave up 4 bases and V 7 bases, and 6 bases lay outside the gene matches. The germline gives CDR1 MNHEY, CDR2 SVGAGI. This CDR3 has 14 residues. DNA for the CDR3: TGTGCCAGCAAGGACAGGGAAGCGTACAATGAGCAGTTCTTC. As protein: CASKDREAYNEQFF.

V usage is TRBV3-1 (or the pseudogene TRBV3-2) and J usage is TRBJ1-1; no clear D. Per germline, CDR1 LGHDT and CDR2 YNNKEL (reference sequence). This CDR3 contains 14 residues. Trimming took 5 bases from V and 1 from J, leaving 11 bases between them. The chain's CDR3 is CASSLFGPNTEAFF. In nucleotides, the CDR3 is TGTGCCAGCAGCTTATTTGGGCCGAACACTGAAGCTTTCTTT.

The gene calls are TRBV5-1 and TRBJ2-5; D is undetermined. Germline CDR1 and CDR2: SGHRS and YFSETQ. Trimming pared 0 bases from V and 5 bases from J, leaving 11 bases between. This CDR3 has 14 amino acids. The CDR3, as DNA: TGCGCCAGCAGCTTGGGATCTCCCGGGGAGACCCAGTACTTC. This sequence encodes CASSLGSPGETQYF.

The chain employs TRBV4-3 and TRBJ2-5; TRBD2 agrees at 7 bases. Germline lookup yields CDR1 LGHNA and CDR2 YSLEER. The CDR3 runs to 15 residues. The J segment lost 1 base and the V segment lost 3 bases, leaving 5 bases of the junction unmatched. CDR3 residues: CASSQTSSSQETQYF. In nucleotides, the CDR3 is TGCGCCAGCAGCCAGACTAGCTCCTCCCAAGAGACCCAGTACTTC.

The chain recombines TRBV7-9 with TRBJ1-4, with D unresolved. Trimming took 5 bases from V and 0 from J, leaving 10 bases between them. Looked up from germline, CDR1 is SEHNR and CDR2 is FQNEAQ (reference sequence). This CDR3 has 15 amino acids. CDR3 sequence: CASSPARATNEKLFF. CDR3 in DNA: TGTGCCAGCAGCCCGGCGAGGGCAACTAATGAAAAACTGTTTTTT. The full variable domain, rest sourced from reference TRBV7-9 and TRBJ1-4, is DTGVSQNPRHKITKRGQNVTFRCDPISEHNRLYWYRQTLGQGPEFLTYFQNEAQLEKSRLLSDRFSAERPKGSFSTLEIQRTEQGDSAMYLCASSPARATNEKLFFGSGTQLSVL.

This rearrangement joins TRBV2 to TRBJ1-3; no clear D. The CDR3 spans 13 residues. Germline CDR1 reads SNHLY; CDR2 reads FYNNEI. V was pared by 8 bases and J by 4 bases, with 12 bases between. This chain's CDR3 is CASGEGTGNTIYF. Here the CDR3 DNA reads TGTGCCAGCGGGGAGGGAACGGGAAACACCATATATTTT.

The V gene is TRBV30, the J gene TRBJ2-7; D is perhaps TRBD1 (5 bases). CDR1 GTSNPN and CDR2 SVGIG come from the germline V gene (reference sequence). Trimming took 2 bases from V and 5 from J, leaving 10 bases between them. The CDR3 loop spans 12 amino acids. The CDR3 loop reads CAWSHQGHEQYF. The CDR3 DNA is TGTGCCTGGAGTCACCAGGGTCACGAGCAGTACTTC.